This is a list of T cell receptor beta chains from one sample in a study of blood T cell repertoires in COVID-19. Data came from immunoSEQ multiplex PCR; TCRdb stores just in-frame clones and leaves some out. The sample lists 410,000 or so clones; approximately 90% were seen once. The source material was peripheral blood. These receptor sequences come from a woman in her thirties or forties with COVID-19, enrolled during active disease. Both conserved end residues are part of each CDR3. Fields, in order: CDR3 DNA, CDR3 protein, V gene, J gene, clone size, D gene. D genes are given only for firm matches. The size field is filled for only some rows; it gives once, few, many or a size class.

TGTGCCTGGAGTGAGGAACTAGCATCCGAGCAGTACTTC	CAWSEELASEQYF	TRBV30	TRBJ2-7	-	-
TGTGCCAGCAGTTACTCGAGACAGAACACTGAAGCTTTCTTT	CASSYSRQNTEAFF	TRBV6-5	TRBJ1-1	-	-
TGTGCCAGCAGTCGACTAGCGGGAGCCAGGAGCTCCTACAATGAGCAGTTCTTC	CASSRLAGARSSYNEQFF	TRBV6-4	TRBJ2-1	-	TRBD2
TGTGCCAGCAGCGTGCCGGGACTAGCGGGAGGGTACAATGAGCAGTTCTTC	CASSVPGLAGGYNEQFF	TRBV5-4	TRBJ2-1	-	TRBD2
TGTGCCAGCAGCTTGACCACAGGGGATTTGGGCACTGAAGCTTTCTTT	CASSLTTGDLGTEAFF	TRBV5-6	TRBJ1-1	-	TRBD1
TGCGCCAGCAGCCCCGGGACAGGGGATCGCTATGGCTACACCTTC	CASSPGTGDRYGYTF	TRBV4-1	TRBJ1-2	-	TRBD1
TGTGCCAGCAGCCGGCAACCTGCTAGCAACACAGATACGCAGTATTTT	CASSRQPASNTDTQYF	TRBV5-6	TRBJ2-3	-	-
TGTGCCAGCAGCCAAGACCCCCAGGGTCGTCTTAAGGCTGGCGAGCAGTACTTC	CASSQDPQGRLKAGEQYF	TRBV4-2	TRBJ2-7	-	-
TGTGCCAGCAGACAGGGACCCTACACTGAAGCTTTCTTT	CASRQGPYTEAFF	TRBV7-3	TRBJ1-1	-	-
TGTGCCAGTAGTTTCTGGAGAGCGGGAAACACCATATATTTT	CASSFWRAGNTIYF	TRBV19	TRBJ1-3	once	-
TGTGCCATCACGGCTAGCCAATACACAGATACGCAGTATTTT	CAITASQYTDTQYF	TRBV10-3	TRBJ2-3	-	-
TGCGCCAGCAGCCGCGTACCTTTGACTAGCGGGAGCGGCAATGAGCAGTTCTTC	CASSRVPLTSGSGNEQFF	TRBV4-3	TRBJ2-1	-	TRBD2
TGTGCCAGCAGCTTAGCTGTCGTCAGGGATGAAGCTTTCTTT	CASSLAVVRDEAFF	TRBV7-8	TRBJ1-1	-	-
TGTGCCAGCAGTTCTCCGGGACAGTACACAGATACGCAGTATTTT	CASSSPGQYTDTQYF	TRBV28	TRBJ2-3	-	TRBD1
TGTGCCACCAGGACAGGGAACTTCCATTATGGCTACACCTTC	CATRTGNFHYGYTF	TRBV15	TRBJ1-2	-	TRBD1
TGTGCCATCTCGGACAGCATGAACACCGGGGAGCTGTTTTTT	CAISDSMNTGELFF	TRBV10-3	TRBJ2-2	-	-
TGTGCCACCAGCAGGACAGGAAACACCGGGGAGCTGTTTTTT	CATSRTGNTGELFF	TRBV15	TRBJ2-2	-	-
TGTGCCAGCAGTTTATACAGCAGGGCAGGCTATAATTCACCCCTCCACTTT	CASSLYSRAGYNSPLHF	TRBV27	TRBJ1-6	-	-
TGTGCCAGCAGTGACCCGAGGGGGGGGGAGTCCTACGAGCAGTACTTC	CASSDPRGGESYEQYF	TRBV6-4	TRBJ2-7	once	-
TGTGCCAGCAGTGACGGACAGGTCGGGAATCAGCCCCAGCATTTT	CASSDGQVGNQPQHF	TRBV6-1	TRBJ1-5	few	TRBD1
TGTGCCAGCAGCTTATGGCGGGGGGGCGCCGGGGAGCTGTTTTTT	CASSLWRGGAGELFF	TRBV5-6	TRBJ2-2	-	TRBD2
TGTGCCAGCAGCCAGGACAGGGTCGAATCTGGAAACACCATATATTTT	CASSQDRVESGNTIYF	TRBV4-2	TRBJ1-3	-	TRBD1
TGTGCCAGCAGCTTAGGCAGCGGGAGGGCCGGAGGCACCGGGGAGCTGTTTTTT	CASSLGSGRAGGTGELFF	TRBV7-2	TRBJ2-2	-	TRBD2
TGCGCCAGCAGCTTGACAGGGGGTAATGAAAAACTGTTTTTT	CASSLTGGNEKLFF	TRBV5-1	TRBJ1-4	-	TRBD1
TGTGCCAGCAGCCCAACCGGACTAGCGGGAACCCACGAGCAGTACTTC	CASSPTGLAGTHEQYF	TRBV14	TRBJ2-7	-	TRBD2
TGCGCCAGCAGCTACCCCGGGACAGGGACCCTCGAGACCCAGTACTTC	CASSYPGTGTLETQYF	TRBV5-1	TRBJ2-5	-	TRBD1
TGTGCCAGCAGTTTCCCCCCGGAACAGGGCCGATATGGCTACACCTTC	CASSFPPEQGRYGYTF	TRBV6-2/TRBV6-3	TRBJ1-2	-	-
TGCGCCAGCAGCGGATCGTCGGGAGGGGGGCCGAACACCGGGGAGCTGTTTTTT	CASSGSSGGGPNTGELFF	TRBV5-1	TRBJ2-2	-	TRBD2
TGTGCCAGCAGCCTCGCCCTGCTCAGGGAGCAGTTCTTC	CASSLALLREQFF	TRBV7-2	TRBJ2-1	-	-
TGTGCCAGCAGCGTGACAGGGTTTAGCAATCAGCCCCAGCATTTT	CASSVTGFSNQPQHF	TRBV9	TRBJ1-5	-	TRBD1
TGTGCCAGCAGCGTAGTGGGCGGGGGGCCAGAGACCCAGTACTTC	CASSVVGGGPETQYF	TRBV9	TRBJ2-5	-	TRBD2
TGTGCCAGCAGTTTAGGTCCACTCGAAGCTTTCTTT	CASSLGPLEAFF	TRBV28	TRBJ1-1	-	-
TGTGCCAGCAGCCCTCAGACTAGGACGAGCTCCTACAATGAGCAGTTCTTC	CASSPQTRTSSYNEQFF	TRBV7-9	TRBJ2-1	-	-
TGCGCCAGCAGCTTGGAGCCGAGGAACGACGAGCAGTACTTC	CASSLEPRNDEQYF	TRBV5-1	TRBJ2-7	-	-
TGTGCCAGCAGGTCCAAAAACTATGGCTACACCTTC	CASRSKNYGYTF	TRBV12-3/TRBV12-4	TRBJ1-2	-	-